This paragraph reports one T cell receptor beta chain. Clones were sequenced by immunoSEQ multiplex PCR, and TCRdb holds only the in-frame ones, with some missing. In the table there are 150,000 to 200,000 clones, around four fifths of which are singletons. This specimen comes from a study of blood T cell repertoires in COVID-19. Cohort 3 recovered donors had two negative PCRs, clearance, or symptom resolution. This CDR3 region has 12 residues. V was pared by 0 bases and J by 5 bases, with 5 bases between. Germline CDR1 SGHRS, CDR2 YFSETQ. Sequenced sample: PBMCs or T cells enriched from blood (not recorded which). The rearrangement uses TRBV5-1 and TRBJ2-5, with D uncertain. The receptor comes from a woman aged 50 to 65 who had recovered from COVID-19. CDR3 region: CASSLAMETQYF. The CDR3 DNA reads TGCGCCAGCAGCTTGGCCATGGAGACCCAGTACTTC.